A single T cell receptor beta chain is shown here with its context. Its antigen is as yet unknown. One end of the junction varies from germline; a read error may be responsible. The data originate from a study of T cells in Graves' hyperthyroidism and ophthalmopathy. Broader study findings: Ophthalmopathy got predicted by the model a median around 6.8 months before its onset. Most thyroid clonotypes expanded above 0.001 appeared in blood too.

Germline V gives CDR1 KGHDR, CDR2 SFDVKD. The CDR3 loop spans 17 amino acids. In patients aged 18 to 65, hyperthyroidism was newly diagnosed, with duration under 2 months. Exclusions: uncontrolled infection, other autoimmune disease, pregnancy, lactation. It was RNA transcripts that yielded the amplified TCR beta CDR3 regions. The study used the HTBI primer set for a first-round RT-PCR of the TCR CDR3. Using its own MiXCR run on the multiplex PCR reads, TCRdb lists one record per CDR3 protein. This table has about 520,000 distinct CDR3 sequences, roughly 20% appearing once. The source is a young man with Graves' hyperthyroidism. The source material was blood. The chain links TRBV24-1 to TRBJ2-2; D may match TRBD1 or TRBD2 (5 bases each). CDR3 sequence (DNA): TGTGCCACCAGTGACCACTTGATTACCACAGGTTCCGGGGAGCTGTGTTTT. This codes for CATSDHLITTGSGELCF.